These T cell receptor beta chains were read from a single sample in a study of T-cell reconstitution after alpha-beta-depleted transplantation in children. TCRdb independently ran MiXCR on the PCR reads; one entry per CDR3 protein. The table has 640,000 or so distinct CDR3 sequences, about 15% seen once; the top ten hold around 0.96%. The sample was PBMCs from the stem cell graft donor, taken from the stem cell graft. The receptor set was obtained from a human donor who donated a stem cell graft to a child with acute myeloid leukemia. CDR3s include the opening cysteine and the closing phenylalanine or tryptophan. D genes are given only for firm matches. Expanded clones get a size class; other rows say once, few or many, or leave the size out.

clone_size	j_call	v_call	d_call	cdr3_nt	cdr3_aa
few	TRBJ2-7	TRBV24-1	NA	TGTGCCACCAGTGATTTGAATGACAGTCCCTACGAGCAGTACTTC	CATSDLNDSPYEQYF
NA	TRBJ2-1	TRBV4-3	NA	TGCGCCAGCAGCCAAGGTTCGGACCCCTCCTACAATGAGCAGTTCTTC	CASSQGSDPSYNEQFF
many	TRBJ2-5	TRBV13	TRBD2	TGTGCCAGCAGCACCTGGACTAGGGAGACCCAGTACTTC	CASSTWTRETQYF
NA	TRBJ1-5	TRBV29-1	NA	TGCAGCGTTGGGGGGGGGACGAATCAGCCCCAGCATTTT	CSVGGGTNQPQHF
NA	TRBJ1-4	TRBV7-9	NA	TGTGCCAGCAGCCTCCCGGGGGGCGGATACGATGAAAAACTGTTTTTT	CASSLPGGGYDEKLFF
many	TRBJ2-1	TRBV20-1	TRBD2	TGCAGTGTCCTGACTAGCGGGGGCCAATACAATGAGCAGTTCTTC	CSVLTSGGQYNEQFF
many	TRBJ2-5	TRBV20-1	NA	TGCAGTGCTAGCCTCCAAGAGACCCAGTACTTC	CSASLQETQYF
NA	TRBJ1-2	TRBV7-9	NA	TGTGCCAGCAGCTATACAGTTAATGGCTACACCTTC	CASSYTVNGYTF
many	TRBJ1-5	TRBV12-3/TRBV12-4	TRBD1	TGTGCCAGCAGTTTGGGACAGGGGGCAAGTCAGCCCCAGCATTTT	CASSLGQGASQPQHF
NA	TRBJ2-7	TRBV7-2	NA	TGTGCCAGCAGGGGTACCCCCGGGACGGACTACGAGCAGTACTTC	CASRGTPGTDYEQYF
NA	TRBJ1-2	TRBV4-3	NA	TGCGCCAGCAGCCAAGACAGAGCCAGCTATGGCTACACCTTC	CASSQDRASYGYTF
many	TRBJ1-2	TRBV30	NA	TGTGCCTGGAGTGTGGCATCGTTGGGCTACACCTTC	CAWSVASLGYTF
few	TRBJ1-6	TRBV9	NA	TGTGCCAGCAGCGGACAGCAGGGCCTTAATTCACCCCTCCACTTT	CASSGQQGLNSPLHF
NA	TRBJ1-3	TRBV5-1	NA	TGCGCCAGCAGCGCCGGACAGAACACCATATATTTT	CASSAGQNTIYF
NA	TRBJ2-1	TRBV27	TRBD1	TGTGCCAGCAGTGGACCGGGACAGGGCTACAATGAGCAGTTCTTC	CASSGPGQGYNEQFF
few	TRBJ1-5	TRBV12-3/TRBV12-4	TRBD1	TGTGCCAGCAGCGAGGGGACAGTTAGCAATCAGCCCCAGCATTTT	CASSEGTVSNQPQHF
NA	TRBJ2-3	TRBV7-2	NA	TGTGCCAGCAGCCCGACAGACAATACGCAGTATTTT	CASSPTDNTQYF
few	TRBJ2-1	TRBV3-1	TRBD1	TGTGCCAGCAGCCATTCGGGGACAGGGGGGAATGAGCAGTTCTTC	CASSHSGTGGNEQFF
few	TRBJ1-5	TRBV15	NA	TGTGCCACCAGCAGAGTGAAAGATCAGCCCCAGCATTTT	CATSRVKDQPQHF
NA	TRBJ1-5	TRBV7-8	TRBD1	TGTGCCAGCAGCTACATGGCGACAGGGGCAAGCAATCAGCCCCAGCATTTT	CASSYMATGASNQPQHF
many	TRBJ2-1	TRBV20-1	NA	TGCAGTGCCGTTTCGTCCCCGAAAGTAGAGCAGTTCTTC	CSAVSSPKVEQFF
few	TRBJ2-3	TRBV7-3	NA	TGTGCCAGCAGCTTAAGCACATTGGATACGCAGTATTTT	CASSLSTLDTQYF
once	TRBJ2-1	TRBV4-1	NA	TGCGCCAGCAGCCAAGATGAGCCGGGGCCCTACAATGAGCAGTTCTTC	CASSQDEPGPYNEQFF
few	TRBJ2-1	TRBV10-3	NA	TGTGCCATCAGTGATTTGACTAGTTTAGGGTACAATGAGCAGTTCTTC	CAISDLTSLGYNEQFF
many	TRBJ2-1	TRBV29-1	TRBD2	TGCAGCGTTTCCATCAGCGGGGGGGCCTACAATGAGCAGTTCTTC	CSVSISGGAYNEQFF
many	TRBJ2-1	TRBV12-3/TRBV12-4	TRBD2	TGTGCCAGCAGGCGGACTAGCGGACCTACCTACAATGAGCAGTTCTTC	CASRRTSGPTYNEQFF
NA	TRBJ2-5	TRBV7-2	NA	TGTGCCAGCAGCCGCGTTACAGGGAAAGAGACCCAGTACTTC	CASSRVTGKETQYF
few	TRBJ1-3	TRBV5-1	NA	TGCGCCAGCAGCTTGGGACAGAGCTCTGGAAACACCATATATTTT	CASSLGQSSGNTIYF
many	TRBJ2-3	TRBV12-3/TRBV12-4	TRBD2	TGTGCCAGCAGTTTAGCCAGCGGGGGGGCCGGTAGGAATACGCAGTATTTT	CASSLASGGAGRNTQYF
NA	TRBJ2-3	TRBV12-3/TRBV12-4	NA	TGTGCCAGCAGTTTAACGGTCCCCACAGATACGCAGTATTTT	CASSLTVPTDTQYF
NA	TRBJ2-2	TRBV25-1	TRBD2	TGTGCCAGCAGTGAATATCGTGGGAGCGGGGGGGCCAGTGCCGGGGAGCTGTTTTTT	CASSEYRGSGGASAGELFF
many	TRBJ2-3	TRBV29-1	TRBD2	TGCAGCGTTGAAGATCGCGCTAGCGGGGGTGGGTATTTT	CSVEDRASGGGYF
many	TRBJ1-2	TRBV5-6	NA	TGTGCCAGCAGCTTTGGGACGGATGGCTACACCTTC	CASSFGTDGYTF
few	TRBJ1-1	TRBV5-4	NA	TGTGCCAGCAGCCCCCGACTTAAAAGGTCATTGAACACTGAAGCTTTCTTT	CASSPRLKRSLNTEAFF
NA	TRBJ2-4	TRBV29-1	NA	TGCAGCGGAGGGGAGCACATTCAGTACTTC	CSGGEHIQYF
NA	TRBJ2-2	TRBV6-2/TRBV6-3	TRBD1	TGTGCCAGCAGGGGGGGACAGGGGGCGTCCGGGGAGCTGTTTTTT	CASRGGQGASGELFF
many	TRBJ1-1	TRBV20-1	TRBD1	TGCAGTGCTAGAAAACAGACAGGGGTTAACACTGAAGCTTTCTTT	CSARKQTGVNTEAFF
NA	TRBJ1-4	TRBV5-6	NA	TGTGCCAGCAGCTTGAGGCGGGTTGCAACTAATGAAAAACTGTTTTTT	CASSLRRVATNEKLFF
once	TRBJ2-2	TRBV11-2	NA	TGTGCCAGCAGCCTACGGGCAGTTGTAACCGGGGAGCTGTTTTTT	CASSLRAVVTGELFF
NA	TRBJ1-6	TRBV27	TRBD1	TGTGCCAGCAGTCTCGGGACAGGCATTTCACCCCTCCACTTT	CASSLGTGISPLHF
many	TRBJ2-2	TRBV7-2	NA	TGTGCCAGCAGCCTCCTGTGGGGCGGCGGGGAGCTGTTTTTT	CASSLLWGGGELFF
NA	TRBJ2-5	TRBV6-2/TRBV6-3	TRBD2	TGTGCCAGCAGTTCCCGACTAGCGGGGGAACGTCAAGAGACCCAGTACTTC	CASSSRLAGERQETQYF
NA	TRBJ1-2	TRBV7-9	NA	TGTGCCAGCAGCTTAGCGCAACAGACCTATGGCTACACCTTC	CASSLAQQTYGYTF
many	TRBJ2-3	TRBV20-1	NA	TGCAGTGCTAGAGGGGCGGGTTCAGATACGCAGTATTTT	CSARGAGSDTQYF
NA	TRBJ2-3	TRBV21-1	NA	TGTGCCAGCAGCAAAGGATTCCTAGGGACAGGGAGGACAGATACGCAGTATTTT	CASSKGFLGTGRTDTQYF
NA	TRBJ2-2	TRBV5-3	TRBD1	TGTGCCAGAAGCTTAACCGACAGGGGAGATACCGGGGAGCTGTTTTTT	CARSLTDRGDTGELFF
many	TRBJ2-1	TRBV6-5	TRBD2	TGTGCCAGCACATTGGGGAGCGGGGCCAACAATGAGCAGTTCTTC	CASTLGSGANNEQFF
many	TRBJ1-5	TRBV20-1	NA	TGCAGTGCCCTCCCGAGGGATAGCAATCAGCCCCAGCATTTT	CSALPRDSNQPQHF
many	TRBJ1-4	TRBV29-1	NA	TGCAGCTTCAAGGGGACACTAAATGAAAAACTGTTTTTT	CSFKGTLNEKLFF
many	TRBJ1-3	TRBV7-2	NA	TGTGCCAGCAGCGCACCACCCGGAAACACCATATATTTT	CASSAPPGNTIYF
NA	TRBJ1-5	TRBV6-1	TRBD1	TGTGCCAGCAGTGAAATGGGACAGGGGAATCAGCCCCAGCATTTT	CASSEMGQGNQPQHF
NA	TRBJ2-5	TRBV6-5	NA	TGTGCCAGCAGTTCCCCGGAGACCCAGGACTTC	CASSSPETQDF
many	TRBJ1-5	TRBV20-1	TRBD1	TGCAGTTTCTCAGGGGGCAGAGGCAATCAGCCCCAGCATTTT	CSFSGGRGNQPQHF
few	TRBJ1-2	TRBV7-9	NA	TGTGCCATTACGGGGGGATCTAACTATGGCTACACCTTC	CAITGGSNYGYTF